Presented here are 21 T cell receptor beta chains from one specimen sequenced in a study of beta chain features in type 1 diabetes. Of the isolated RNA, all was reverse transcribed, and so the sequenced material was expressed TCRB transcripts. Repertoires were generated with immunoSEQ multiplex PCR, while TCRdb's copy carries only in-frame clones and drops some. There are around 400,000 clones in the sample; about 14% occur only once, and about 0.019% lies in the top ten. Sequencing was done on a sample of naive CD4+ T cells from blood. The receptors were gathered from a young woman in good health.

V gene TRBV6-5 combines with J gene TRBJ2-1, with D uncertain. The V end was cut by 6 bases, the J end by 13 bases, with 16 bases between. The germline V gene encodes CDR1 MNHEY and CDR2 SVGAGI. The CDR3 covers 12 residues. CDR3 DNA sequence: TGTGCCAGCAGCAATACAGCAAATGGTCAGTTCTTC. This gives the protein CASSNTANGQFF.

This rearrangement joins TRBV4-3 to TRBJ2-2; 8 positions agree with TRBD2. V lost 6 bases and J lost 7; bases outside the gene matches: 10. The CDR3 totals 15 residues. In germline, CDR1 is LGHNA, CDR2 YSLEER. CDR3 in DNA: TGCGCCAGCAGAAACGCGGCGGGAGGTTTCGGGGAGCTGTTTTTT. Translating it yields CASRNAAGGFGELFF.

The chain combines TRBV11-2 with TRBJ2-2, with D possibly TRBD1 on 5 matching bases. Per the germline V gene, CDR1 is SGHAT and CDR2 is FQNNGV. The CDR3 loop spans 15 amino acids. Trimming took off 4 bases at V and 1 base at J, with 10 bases between the two ends. CDR3 coding DNA: TGTGCCAGCAGCTCCAGACAGAGGAACACCGGGGAGCTGTTTTTT. Its protein product is CASSSRQRNTGELFF.

This clone has just a few counts. J is TRBJ2-3 and V is TRBV5-1; 7 bases align to TRBD2. With 0 bases clipped from V and 1 base from J, the junction kept 8 bases outside the gene matches. Germline CDR1 reads SGHRS; CDR2 reads YFSETQ. The CDR3 extends over 17 amino acids. CDR3 region: CASSLGNAGVGTDTQYF. CDR3 DNA sequence: TGCGCCAGCAGCTTGGGGAATGCGGGAGTGGGCACAGATACGCAGTATTTT.

This clone was detected only a few times. The genes are TRBV5-1 and TRBJ2-3; 16 positions agree with TRBD2. This CDR3 has 18 amino acids. The germline CDR1 and CDR2 sequences are SGHRS and YFSETQ. The V gene end was trimmed by 4 bases and the J gene end by 6 bases; junction bases not matched to a gene: 11. As DNA, the CDR3 is TGCGCCAGCAGCCTCTCGGGACTAGCGGGAGGGCCGCTGGATACGCAGTATTTT. This gives the protein CASSLSGLAGGPLDTQYF.

This clone was observed a handful of times. The chain is built from TRBV30 and TRBJ2-1, with 7 bases identical to TRBD2. CDR1 and CDR2 from the germline V gene are GTSNPN and SVGIG (reference sequence). The CDR3 loop spans 17 amino acids. The trim removed 3 bases at V and 0 bases at J, leaving 11 bases unmatched. In nucleotides, the CDR3 is TGTGCCTGGAGGGGGGGGGTCGTAGCGGGCTCCTACAATGAGCAGTTCTTC. Amino acids: CAWRGGVVAGSYNEQFF.

This clone was seen only a few times. The gene calls are TRBV25-1 and TRBJ2-3, with 10 positions matching TRBD2. The CDR3 spans 16 residues. Germline V gene lookup returns CDR1 MGHDK and CDR2 SYGVNS. V was pared by 4 bases and J by 1 base, with 5 bases of the junction left unmatched. The CDR3, as DNA: TGTGCCAGCAGTGTCTCTCTAGCGGGAGGCACAGATACGCAGTATTTT. It is translated as CASSVSLAGGTDTQYF.

This clone was recorded a few times. The chain couples TRBV7-9 to TRBJ2-3; 9 nucleotides line up with TRBD2. V dropped 1 base and J dropped 5; count of bases not matched to a gene: 4. Germline-derived CDR1 and CDR2 are SEHNR and FQNEAQ (reference sequence). The CDR3 covers 15 residues. The CDR3 reads CASSLGGRAGDTQYF. The CDR3 DNA is TGTGCCAGCAGCTTAGGCGGGAGGGCCGGAGATACGCAGTATTTT. The complete variable domain, with remaining parts taken from reference TRBV7-9 and TRBJ2-3, reads DTGVSQNPRHKITKRGQNVTFRCDPISEHNRLYWYRQTLGQGPEFLTYFQNEAQLEKSRLLSDRFSAERPKGSFSTLEIQRTEQGDSAMYLCASSLGGRAGDTQYFGPGTRLTVL.

The chain has TRBV25-1 and TRBJ2-7; 9 nucleotides agree with TRBD1. The trim removed 1 base at V and 5 bases at J, leaving 9 bases unmatched. CDR3 length: 16 amino acids. CDR1 MGHDK and CDR2 SYGVNS come from the germline V gene. CDR3 sequence reads: CASSELLGQGRHEQYF. The CDR3 coding sequence is TGTGCCAGCAGTGAATTGTTGGGACAGGGTAGACACGAGCAGTACTTC.

The CDR3, as DNA: TGCAGCGTTGAGGGCGGGAGGGTCCGGGAGACCCAGTACTTC. It specifies CSVEGGRVRETQYF. The chain employs TRBV29-1 and TRBJ2-5; TRBD2 matches 9 bases. The V segment lost 3 bases and the J segment 5 bases; nucleotides outside the gene matches: 7. This CDR3 is 14 amino acids long. Germline loops: CDR1 SQVTM, CDR2 ANQGSEA.

The rearrangement uses TRBV30 and TRBJ2-7; unclear D gene. CDR1 GTSNPN and CDR2 SVGIG come from the germline V gene (reference sequence). The ends were cut back, 3 bases at V and 4 bases at J, with 16 bases in the middle. There are 14 residues in the CDR3. CDR3 DNA sequence: TGTGCCTGGAGCAAAGCGCGAATGAGATACGAGCAGTACTTC. This gives the protein CAWSKARMRYEQYF.

The CDR3 DNA follows: TGTGCCAGCAGTGGGAGAGAAGCGTCCTACGAGCAGTACTTC. Its translation is CASSGREASYEQYF. The rearrangement joins TRBV2 to TRBJ2-7; D gene unclear. Germline V gene data show CDR1 as SNHLY and CDR2 as FYNNEI. The CDR3 has 14 amino acids. The V end was cut by 4 bases, the J end by 1 base, with 11 bases between.

This clone was detected a few times. V is TRBV29-1 and J is TRBJ2-2; 12 bases agree with TRBD2. V lost 4 bases to trimming and J lost 2 bases; unmatched junction nucleotides: 2. The CDR3 totals 15 residues. Germline V lookup: CDR1 SQVTM, CDR2 ANQGSEA. As DNA, the CDR3 is TGCAGCGTTGCGACTAGCGGGAGTAACACCGGGGAGCTGTTTTTT. Its protein product is CSVATSGSNTGELFF.

This rearrangement joins TRBV6-1 to TRBJ1-5; 9 nucleotides agree with TRBD1. The junction had 4 bases not matched to a gene; V was cut back by 4 bases and J by 3 bases. This CDR3 has 15 residues. Germline loops: CDR1 MNHNS, CDR2 SASEGT. CDR3 nucleotide sequence: TGTGCCAGCAGTGCGGGACAGGGCGACAATCAGCCCCAGCATTTT. It is translated as CASSAGQGDNQPQHF.

CDR3 protein: CASSVGSDRFSSYEQYF. The CDR3 DNA sequence: TGTGCCAGCAGCGTAGGATCCGACAGGTTTAGCTCCTACGAGCAGTACTTC. The genes are TRBV9 and TRBJ2-7; perhaps TRBD1 as D (6 bases). This CDR3 is built from 17 residues. Trimming stripped 0 bases from V and 0 bases from J, with 16 bases between. CDR1 is SGDLS and CDR2 is YYNGEE in the germline V gene.

This CDR3 is CASRISAGTGRWNEQFF. DNA for the CDR3: TGTGCCAGCAGGATCTCAGCCGGGACAGGGAGGTGGAATGAGCAGTTCTTC. The chain links TRBV27 to TRBJ2-1; 9 bases align to TRBD1. The CDR3 has 17 residues. With 6 bases clipped from V and 7 bases from J, the junction kept 16 bases outside the gene matches. The V gene's germline CDR1 is MNHEY and CDR2 SMNVEV (reference sequence).

There are a few counts of this clone. This sequence joins TRBV7-9 and TRBJ2-7; perhaps TRBD2 as D (6 bases). This CDR3 contains 14 residues. The ends were cut back, 4 bases at V and 9 bases at J, with 19 bases in the middle. Germline values: CDR1 SEHNR, CDR2 FQNEAQ (reference sequence). For the CDR3, the DNA is TGTGCCAGCAGCTCGTCCGGGACTCGCCTCCTGCAGTACTTC. This codes for CASSSSGTRLLQYF.

V usage is TRBV6-7 and J usage is TRBJ2-1; tentatively, D is TRBD2 (5 bases). TRBV6-7 belongs to the ORF category, with a function that is uncertain. The ends were cut back, 8 bases at V and 7 bases at J, with 12 bases in the middle. The CDR3 has 12 residues. The CDR3 loop is CASGLSGNEQFF. In nucleotides, the CDR3 is TGTGCCAGCGGTCTATCGGGGAATGAGCAGTTCTTC.

This clone was counted between two and nine times. This chain joins TRBV9 and TRBJ2-3; unclear D gene. V was pared by 2 bases and J by 0 bases, with 4 bases between. Per the germline V gene, CDR1 is SGDLS and CDR2 is YYNGEE. The CDR3 loop spans 13 amino acids. This CDR3 is CASSVTSTDTQYF. CDR3 nucleotide sequence: TGTGCCAGCAGCGTCACTAGCACAGATACGCAGTATTTT.

This clone was picked up a small number of times. The chain links TRBV6-4 to TRBJ1-1; D uncertain. Germline-derived CDR1 and CDR2 are MRHNA and SNTAGT. The CDR3 length is 13 residues. Trimming removed 2 bases at V and 1 base at J, with 5 bases between. The CDR3 nucleotides read TGTGCCAGCAGTGACGACAAGAACACTGAAGCTTTCTTT. Encoded protein: CASSDDKNTEAFF.

The genes are TRBV7-2 and TRBJ2-7; D might be TRBD1 (5 bases). The CDR3 extends over 13 amino acids. Per the germline V gene, CDR1 is SGHTA and CDR2 is FQGNSA. Trimming removed 1 base at V and 5 bases at J, with 9 bases between. The CDR3 DNA sequence: TGTGCCAGCAGCTTAGAGGGGCTCAACGAGCAGTACTTC. The encoded protein is CASSLEGLNEQYF.